Listed below are T cell receptor beta chains from one sample, sequenced in a study of control samples from healthy donors and cancer patients. Assay used: immunoSEQ multiplex PCR; TCRdb lists only in-frame clones, some missing. This table holds some 120,000 clones, approximately 87% found once. The sequenced sample consisted of blood. The receptor source for this set is a man in his sixties in good health. Both conserved end residues are part of each CDR3. Fields, in order: clone size, D gene, V gene, J gene, CDR3 protein, CDR3 DNA. D genes are given only for firm matches. A clone size is listed for some rows: how often the clone was seen (once, few, many), or a class if it is expanded.

clone_size: NA; d_call: NA; v_call: TRBV23-1; j_call: TRBJ1-5; cdr3_aa: CASSQLGRCNQPQHF; cdr3_nt: TGCGCCAGCAGTCAATTGGGGAGATGCAATCAGCCCCAGCATTTT
clone_size: NA; d_call: NA; v_call: TRBV12-3/TRBV12-4; j_call: TRBJ1-2; cdr3_aa: CASSRTAYGYTF; cdr3_nt: TGTGCCAGCAGTCGGACAGCATATGGCTACACCTTC
clone_size: NA; d_call: NA; v_call: TRBV18; j_call: TRBJ1-1; cdr3_aa: CASSPPTGPLSNTEAFF; cdr3_nt: TGTGCCAGCTCACCACCTACCGGCCCTTTATCGAACACTGAAGCTTTCTTT
clone_size: NA; d_call: NA; v_call: TRBV18; j_call: TRBJ2-5; cdr3_aa: CASSPQRGETQYF; cdr3_nt: TGTGCCAGCTCACCACAAAGAGGAGAGACCCAGTACTTC
clone_size: NA; d_call: NA; v_call: TRBV27; j_call: TRBJ1-1; cdr3_aa: CASCREGSNTEAFF; cdr3_nt: TGTGCCAGCTGCCGCGAGGGATCGAACACTGAAGCTTTCTTT
clone_size: NA; d_call: TRBD1; v_call: TRBV5-1; j_call: TRBJ1-2; cdr3_aa: CASSTGDSLGYGYTF; cdr3_nt: TGCGCCAGCAGCACCGGGGACAGTTTGGGCTATGGCTACACCTTC
clone_size: NA; d_call: NA; v_call: TRBV30; j_call: TRBJ1-5; cdr3_aa: CAWTSGNSNQPQHF; cdr3_nt: TGTGCCTGGACCTCAGGCAATAGCAATCAGCCCCAGCATTTT
clone_size: NA; d_call: NA; v_call: TRBV12-3/TRBV12-4; j_call: TRBJ1-1; cdr3_aa: CASQALNTEAFF; cdr3_nt: TGTGCCAGTCAAGCCCTGAACACTGAAGCTTTCTTT
clone_size: NA; d_call: NA; v_call: TRBV6-5; j_call: TRBJ2-7; cdr3_aa: CASSYSTASYEQYF; cdr3_nt: TGTGCCAGCAGTTACTCGACGGCTTCCTACGAGCAGTACTTC
clone_size: NA; d_call: NA; v_call: TRBV7-3; j_call: TRBJ1-1; cdr3_aa: CASSPLLGQNTEAFF; cdr3_nt: TGTGCCAGCAGCCCCCTACTAGGACAGAACACTGAAGCTTTCTTT
clone_size: NA; d_call: TRBD1; v_call: TRBV28; j_call: TRBJ2-7; cdr3_aa: CASRRDSLPVGQYF; cdr3_nt: TGTGCCAGCAGACGGGACAGCCTCCCGGTCGGGCAGTACTTC
clone_size: NA; d_call: NA; v_call: TRBV24-1; j_call: TRBJ2-3; cdr3_aa: CATSDGSTDTQYF; cdr3_nt: TGTGCCACCAGTGACGGATCCACAGATACGCAGTATTTT
clone_size: NA; d_call: TRBD1; v_call: TRBV6-5; j_call: TRBJ2-7; cdr3_aa: CASSLGRGLYEQYF; cdr3_nt: TGTGCCAGCAGTTTAGGCAGGGGGCTCTACGAGCAGTACTTC
clone_size: NA; d_call: NA; v_call: TRBV3-1/TRBV3-2; j_call: TRBJ2-2; cdr3_aa: CASSRREPNTGELFF; cdr3_nt: TGTGCCAGCAGCCGAAGGGAGCCGAACACCGGGGAGCTGTTTTTT
clone_size: NA; d_call: NA; v_call: TRBV2; j_call: TRBJ2-1; cdr3_aa: CASSKGANEQFF; cdr3_nt: TGTGCCAGCAGCAAGGGCGCCAATGAGCAGTTCTTC
clone_size: NA; d_call: NA; v_call: TRBV29-1; j_call: TRBJ2-3; cdr3_aa: CSVGTDPGTDTQYF; cdr3_nt: TGCAGCGTGGGGACCGATCCAGGCACAGATACGCAGTATTTT
clone_size: NA; d_call: NA; v_call: TRBV28; j_call: TRBJ1-5; cdr3_aa: CASSSHDGYNQPQHF; cdr3_nt: TGTGCCAGCAGTTCCCATGACGGGTACAATCAGCCCCAGCATTTT
clone_size: NA; d_call: NA; v_call: TRBV6-5; j_call: TRBJ1-1; cdr3_aa: CASSRTGLNTEAFF; cdr3_nt: TGTGCCAGCAGTCGGACGGGACTTAACACTGAAGCTTTCTTT
clone_size: NA; d_call: NA; v_call: TRBV25-1; j_call: TRBJ1-6; cdr3_aa: CASSVGTDNSPLHF; cdr3_nt: TGTGCCAGCAGTGTAGGGACGGATAATTCACCCCTCCACTTT
clone_size: NA; d_call: NA; v_call: TRBV12-3/TRBV12-4; j_call: TRBJ2-7; cdr3_aa: CASSGIAYEQYF; cdr3_nt: TGTGCCAGCTCTGGAATAGCCTACGAGCAGTACTTC
clone_size: NA; d_call: TRBD1; v_call: TRBV10-3; j_call: TRBJ1-6; cdr3_aa: CAISEQGVVEPLHF; cdr3_nt: TGTGCCATCAGTGAACAGGGGGTCGTTGAACCCCTCCACTTT
clone_size: NA; d_call: NA; v_call: TRBV5-8; j_call: TRBJ1-3; cdr3_aa: CASSRSNPRPNTIYF; cdr3_nt: TGTGCCAGCAGCCGTTCCAATCCACGCCCAAACACCATATATTTT
clone_size: NA; d_call: NA; v_call: TRBV7-9; j_call: TRBJ1-2; cdr3_aa: CASSPTPNYGYTF; cdr3_nt: TGTGCCAGCAGCCCTACCCCTAACTATGGCTACACCTTC
clone_size: NA; d_call: NA; v_call: TRBV5-6; j_call: TRBJ1-1; cdr3_aa: CASSLLGVGTEAFF; cdr3_nt: TGTGCCAGCAGCTTGTTAGGGGTAGGCACTGAAGCTTTCTTT
clone_size: NA; d_call: TRBD2; v_call: TRBV4-3; j_call: TRBJ2-7; cdr3_aa: CASSLGTSGGATSYEQYF; cdr3_nt: TGCGCCAGCAGCCTTGGGACTAGCGGGGGAGCGACCTCCTACGAGCAGTACTTC
clone_size: NA; d_call: NA; v_call: TRBV7-2; j_call: TRBJ2-2; cdr3_aa: CASSLVGGYTGELFF; cdr3_nt: TGTGCCAGCAGCTTAGTGGGGGGATACACCGGGGAGCTGTTTTTT
clone_size: NA; d_call: NA; v_call: TRBV25-1; j_call: TRBJ1-6; cdr3_aa: CASRLTDNSPLHF; cdr3_nt: TGTGCCAGCCGGCTCACGGATAATTCACCCCTCCACTTT
clone_size: NA; d_call: NA; v_call: TRBV30; j_call: TRBJ1-2; cdr3_aa: CAWSSPGGVYGYTF; cdr3_nt: TGTGCCTGGAGTTCCCCGGGGGGTGTCTATGGCTACACCTTC
clone_size: NA; d_call: TRBD1; v_call: TRBV6-5; j_call: TRBJ1-1; cdr3_aa: CASSYIHRGSTEAFF; cdr3_nt: TGTGCCAGCAGTTACATCCACAGGGGTTCCACTGAAGCTTTCTTT
clone_size: NA; d_call: NA; v_call: TRBV2; j_call: TRBJ2-2; cdr3_aa: CASSRVGVEITGELFF; cdr3_nt: TGTGCCAGCAGTCGAGTCGGGGTTGAGATAACCGGGGAGCTGTTTTTT
clone_size: NA; d_call: NA; v_call: TRBV12-3/TRBV12-4; j_call: TRBJ1-3; cdr3_aa: CASSLGANTIYF; cdr3_nt: TGTGCCAGCAGTTTAGGGGCAAACACCATATATTTT
clone_size: NA; d_call: NA; v_call: TRBV10-3; j_call: TRBJ1-5; cdr3_aa: CATSRARGNQPQHF; cdr3_nt: TGTGCCACTTCCAGGGCGAGGGGCAATCAGCCCCAGCATTTT
clone_size: NA; d_call: NA; v_call: TRBV7-9; j_call: TRBJ1-4; cdr3_aa: CASSLRNSWEKLFF; cdr3_nt: TGTGCCAGCAGCTTACGGAACAGTTGGGAAAAACTGTTTTTT
clone_size: NA; d_call: TRBD1; v_call: TRBV7-2; j_call: TRBJ1-1; cdr3_aa: CASSFTGGGTEAFF; cdr3_nt: TGTGCCAGCAGCTTCACAGGGGGAGGCACTGAAGCTTTCTTT
clone_size: NA; d_call: TRBD1; v_call: TRBV7-8; j_call: TRBJ2-5; cdr3_aa: CASSVGTGGGETQYF; cdr3_nt: TGTGCCAGCAGCGTAGGAACAGGGGGCGGGGAGACCCAGTACTTC
clone_size: NA; d_call: NA; v_call: TRBV19; j_call: TRBJ1-4; cdr3_aa: CASSSREGQRPFF; cdr3_nt: TGTGCCAGTAGTTCCCGAGAGGGGCAGAGACCGTTTTTT
clone_size: NA; d_call: TRBD1; v_call: TRBV5-1; j_call: TRBJ2-7; cdr3_aa: CASSWGQGEQYF; cdr3_nt: TGCGCCAGCAGCTGGGGACAGGGCGAGCAGTACTTC
clone_size: once; d_call: TRBD2; v_call: TRBV18; j_call: TRBJ2-5; cdr3_aa: CASSFGTSGQETQYF; cdr3_nt: TGTGCCAGCTCATTCGGGACTAGCGGCCAAGAGACCCAGTACTTC
clone_size: NA; d_call: NA; v_call: TRBV18; j_call: TRBJ1-4; cdr3_aa: CASSPTKGTTNEKLFF; cdr3_nt: TGTGCCAGCTCACCAACCAAGGGTACGACTAATGAAAAACTGTTTTTT
clone_size: NA; d_call: NA; v_call: TRBV19; j_call: TRBJ2-3; cdr3_aa: CASSSAGDTQYF; cdr3_nt: TGTGCCAGTAGTAGCGCGGGGGATACGCAGTATTTT
clone_size: NA; d_call: TRBD2; v_call: TRBV7-3; j_call: TRBJ2-7; cdr3_aa: CASSPTSGRSYEQYF; cdr3_nt: TGTGCCAGCAGCCCTACTAGCGGGCGTTCCTACGAGCAGTACTTC
clone_size: NA; d_call: NA; v_call: TRBV4-2; j_call: TRBJ1-1; cdr3_aa: CASSRHLDTEAFF; cdr3_nt: TGTGCCAGCAGCCGACATCTAGACACTGAAGCTTTCTTT
clone_size: NA; d_call: NA; v_call: TRBV23-1; j_call: TRBJ1-4; cdr3_aa: CASTQGSAELNEKLFF; cdr3_nt: TGCGCCAGCACTCAAGGGTCGGCAGAATTAAATGAAAAACTGTTTTTT
clone_size: NA; d_call: TRBD1; v_call: TRBV6-6; j_call: TRBJ2-7; cdr3_aa: CASSYGRDRGLDEQYF; cdr3_nt: TGTGCCAGCAGTTACGGAAGGGACAGGGGGCTCGACGAGCAGTACTTC
clone_size: once; d_call: TRBD1; v_call: TRBV5-6; j_call: TRBJ2-7; cdr3_aa: CASNDRGRAYEQYF; cdr3_nt: TGTGCCAGCAACGACAGGGGGCGAGCGTACGAGCAGTACTTC
clone_size: NA; d_call: TRBD1; v_call: TRBV18; j_call: TRBJ1-1; cdr3_aa: CASSSGTGGRTEAFF; cdr3_nt: TGTGCCAGCTCATCCGGGACAGGGGGGAGAACTGAAGCTTTCTTT
clone_size: NA; d_call: NA; v_call: TRBV28; j_call: TRBJ2-2; cdr3_aa: CAVRAYTGELFF; cdr3_nt: TGTGCCGTCCGGGCCTACACCGGGGAGCTGTTTTTT
clone_size: NA; d_call: NA; v_call: TRBV7-3; j_call: TRBJ2-1; cdr3_aa: CASSPGLAGEQFF; cdr3_nt: TGTGCCAGCAGCCCGGGACTCGCCGGTGAGCAGTTCTTC
clone_size: NA; d_call: NA; v_call: TRBV2; j_call: TRBJ1-2; cdr3_aa: CAIAMGLRGSYTF; cdr3_nt: TGTGCCATCGCAATGGGGCTACGCGGTAGCTACACCTTC
clone_size: NA; d_call: NA; v_call: TRBV24-1; j_call: TRBJ1-2; cdr3_aa: CATSDVYYGYTF; cdr3_nt: TGTGCCACCAGTGATGTTTACTATGGCTACACCTTC
clone_size: once; d_call: NA; v_call: TRBV2; j_call: TRBJ1-2; cdr3_aa: CASSVPRTVNYGYTF; cdr3_nt: TGTGCCAGCAGTGTCCCTAGGACAGTAAACTATGGCTACACCTTC
clone_size: NA; d_call: NA; v_call: TRBV4-3; j_call: TRBJ2-3; cdr3_aa: CASSTQWQARTDTQYF; cdr3_nt: TGCGCCAGCAGCACCCAGTGGCAGGCCCGCACAGATACGCAGTATTTT
clone_size: once; d_call: NA; v_call: TRBV15; j_call: TRBJ1-3; cdr3_aa: CATYAESSGNTIYF; cdr3_nt: TGTGCCACCTATGCGGAAAGCTCTGGAAACACCATATATTTT
clone_size: once; d_call: NA; v_call: TRBV3-1/TRBV3-2; j_call: TRBJ2-6; cdr3_aa: CASSLGLVSPLTF; cdr3_nt: TGTGCCAGCAGCTTGGGACTCGTTAGCCCCTTGACTTTC